The clone carrying this TCR beta chain was counted at least ten times. The antigen remains unidentified. The record originates from a study of regulatory T cells in long-lasting Graves disease. At the level of the study: Graves' patients who were just diagnosed had used antithyroid drugs for under 3 months. Notes on the study in general: Small sample size may have lowered accuracy. Persistent patients had more shared public clonotypes (fewer than 3,000) than new patients (966).

Indicated time point: newly diagnosed GD, antithyroid drugs for less than 3 months. Making the TCR library involved RNA that had been extracted from PBMCs. Germline V gene data show CDR1 as MDHEN and CDR2 as SYDVKM. Trimming left V 3 bases short and J 4 bases short, with 16 bases between. This CDR3 is built from 16 residues. Combining iRepertoire HTBI primers with Arm-PCR of CDR3 regions, the authors built TCR beta libraries. Via MiXCR, TCRdb re-called the multiplex PCR reads, giving one row per CDR3 protein. The profile shows around 480,000 distinct CDR3 sequences, about 16% of them singletons. The same sample was also used in a study of T cells in Graves' hyperthyroidism and ophthalmopathy. That paper adds: Most expanded thyroid clonotypes above 0.001 also appeared in blood.

The sequences come from peripheral blood mononuclear cells (PBMCs), collected at new diagnosis, from a patient treated with antithyroid drugs. The receptor was isolated from a man aged 40-49 years with Graves disease. The chain uses TRBV28 and TRBJ1-5; tentative D call: TRBD1 (5 bases). The CDR3 protein is CASSFFSLGGNQPQHF. CDR3 nucleotides: TGTGCCAGCAGTTTTTTTTCGTTGGGGGGTAATCAGCCCCAGCATTTT.